This T cell receptor (beta chain) stems from a study of blood T cells in healthy people across ages (dated by TCRdb to about 2015). Looking at the study overall: Template switching captured roughly one uniquely barcoded TCR beta cDNA molecule per two T cells in model experiments. Donors were grouped into four age groups: young (average roughly 16 years), middle-aged (39), aged (roughly 62) and long-lived (about 82). Donors of different ages were randomly distributed across sequencing lanes to avoid experimental bias. The study measured age-related changes in TCR beta repertoire diversity using deep sequencing normalized with unique cDNA molecular identifiers. For two donors (one aged 18 to 30 and one aged 80 or older), the study analyzed two additional independent replicas of 1 million unique cDNA reads from the same blood draw. Overall study results and their limits: The CMV infection status of donors was not known, potentially confounding age-related changes in expanded clonotypes. A strong correlation was found between observed TCR beta diversity and the percentage of naive T cells measured by flow cytometry. Compared with the aged group, the long-lived group had more naive CD4+ T cells, fewer expanded clones and increased TCR diversity, a pattern suggesting age selection. Conclusive comparison of naive and antigen-experienced compartments was prevented by the profiling of bulk unsorted PBMCs. Estimates of total diversity from one million sequenced T cells were regarded as lower bounds and underestimates. Observed TCR beta diversity per million T cells fell roughly linearly with age, and a significant reduction was already apparent by age around 40.

Receptor libraries were prepared by 5' RACE. The instrument given in TCRdb is Illumina HiSeq 2500. A second PCR of roughly 7 to 11 cycles was run with a J-beta primer mix and a sample-barcoded 5' primer. Each TCR beta cDNA molecule received a unique molecular identifier from a template-switch 5' adaptor carrying 12 random nucleotides. Each sample yielded at least 2.5 million CDR3-containing paired-end reads. The Mint cDNA synthesis kit, primed by a TRBC-specific oligonucleotide, was used to synthesize first-strand cDNA from all RNA. Following uracil-DNA glycosylase treatment, a first 18-cycle PCR with universal primers M1SS and BC2_uni_R was performed on all cDNA. The study's processing was this. Normalization of each sample was performed by random selection of 1 million high-quality reads, each carrying a distinct molecular identifier. Reads with shared molecular identifiers were discarded instead of being binned into consensus sequences. CDR3 identification, clonotype clustering and error correction used MiTCR with a Q25 quality threshold and the strictest error-elimination algorithm. A nonparametric unseen species model with Euler transformation was used to estimate a lower bound on total TCR beta diversity. TCRdb reprocessed the public reads (quality trimming at Q25 with fastp, clone calling with MiXCR) and kept in-frame beta chains. Records with the same CDR3 protein are collapsed into one entry carrying the most frequent genes and DNA. Clone size and V and J calls follow TCRdb, not the original study. This sample has 650,000 to 1,000,000 distinct CDR3 sequences in its table, and more than 35% of those were observed once. Of the sample, over 15% falls within the top ten clones.

To note about this clonotype: Its recognized antigen is unknown. Base-call qualities are not available, and no considerably larger clone is one nucleotide away.

The donors were 40 or so Caucasian individuals from Russia, aged 6 to 90 years, who were systemically healthy. Each donor gave ten milliliters of peripheral blood, collected into EDTA-treated Vacutainer tubes. Ficoll-Paque density-gradient centrifugation was used to isolate PBMCs, with at least 7 million per sample. Trizol reagent was used to extract total RNA from the PBMCs, yielding at least 6 micrograms per sample. For every donor, flow cytometry on a PBMC aliquot measured the percentage of naive CD45RAhigh/CD27high T cells. V sheds 0 bases and J sheds 3 bases, leaving 15 bases between their ends. The CDR3 holds 16 amino acids from the cysteine to the phenylalanine. The kept DNA is CDR3 alone, 48 bases in frame from the first base. CDR1 and CDR2 (SGHRS, YFSETQ) derive from the germline V gene.

The sequence was obtained from a man aged 80 or over in good health. Sequencing was done on a sample of blood. The chain was built from TRBV5-1 and TRBJ1-2, and the D gene may be TRBD1, 6 bases matching. The DNA sequence is as follows: TGCGCCAGCAGCTTGGTTACGTCAGGGGACCACTATGGCTACACCTTC. It encodes CASSLVTSGDHYGYTF. This CDR3, with the reference TRBV5-1 and TRBJ1-2 proteins standing in past its ends, gives the full variable domain KAGVTQTPRYLIKTRGQQVTLSCSPISGHRSVSWYQQTPGQGLQFLFEYFSETQRNKGNFPGRFSGRQFSNSRSEMNVSTLELGDSALYLCASSLVTSGDHYGYTFGSGTRLTVV.